These 27 T cell receptor beta chains originate from one sample sequenced in a study of shared clonotypes between healthy human individuals. This table comes from immunoSEQ multiplex PCR, and its TCRdb copy is limited to in-frame clones, with some not included. Of around 2.1 million clones in the sample, just over 90% are singletons; the top ten hold around 1.7%. Only CD45RO-negative cells positively selected for CCR7 counted as naive CD8 cells, so terminally differentiated effector memory CD45RA+ cells were excluded. Sequenced input: naive CD8+ T cells from PBMCs. The origin of the receptors is a man aged 18 to 29 in good health. Some clones in this sample may be carry-over from other donors' samples.

V and J are TRBV28 and TRBJ1-2; a weak D match, TRBD1 (6 bases). Germline V lookup: CDR1 MDHEN, CDR2 SYDVKM. The CDR3 has 15 residues. V was clipped by 3 bases and J by 4 bases, with 15 bases between them. The CDR3 DNA sequence: TGTGCCAGCAGTTTTGACGCAGGGGCAGTCTATGGCTACACCTTC. Amino acid sequence: CASSFDAGAVYGYTF.

On this clone: At one of its ends the junction is not consistent with the germline gene, which may arise from a read error. The rearrangement joins TRBV9 to TRBJ1-2; maybe TRBD1 (5 bases). The CDR3 is 18 residues long. CDR1 and CDR2 from the germline V gene are SGDLS and YYNGEE. Here the CDR3 DNA reads TGTGCCAGCAGCGTAGGCGGGGGGTTTGAGCCCTCTATTCGGTGGCTTCACTTC. Translated, it gives CASSVGGGFEPSIRWLHF.

V and J are TRBV27 and TRBJ1-1; 7 nucleotides align to TRBD1. V was pared by 6 bases and J by 6 bases, with 7 bases of the junction left unmatched. CDR3 length equals 13 residues. CDR1 and CDR2 (germline): MNHEY, SMNVEV (reference sequence). CDR3 in amino acids: CASRPTGSSEAFF. In DNA form, the CDR3 reads TGTGCCAGCAGGCCGACAGGGAGCTCTGAAGCTTTCTTT.

The chain uses TRBV10-3 and TRBJ2-7; 10 positions agree with TRBD1. CDR1 ENHRY and CDR2 SYGVKD come from the germline V gene. This CDR3 is 12 amino acids long. V trimming: 11 bases; J trimming: 3 bases; junction bases outside the gene matches: 4. CDR3 sequence reads: CAGRDRGYEQYF. The CDR3 bases are TGTGCCGGCCGGGACAGGGGCTACGAGCAGTACTTC.

The chain has TRBV28 and TRBJ2-7, with a tentative D call TRBD2 (7 bases). The CDR3 totals 14 residues. The germline V gene encodes CDR1 MDHEN and CDR2 SYDVKM. Between the trimmed V and J ends, which lost 5 bases and 4 bases, there was a span of 15 bases. The DNA of the CDR3 is TGTGCCAGCAGTCCTTTGGGAGGGGGGTACGAGCAGTACTTC. Translated: CASSPLGGGYEQYF.

The J gene is TRBJ1-1, the V gene TRBV13; D possibly corresponds to TRBD1 (5 bases). CDR1 and CDR2 from the germline V gene are PRHDT and FYEKMQ (reference sequence). This CDR3 spans 13 amino acids. V lost 5 bases, J lost 11 bases, and 18 bases lay in between. The CDR3 nucleotides are TGTGCCAGCAGCCCTCCGGGACCCCCAGGGGCTTTCTTT. Protein sequence: CASSPPGPPGAFF.

The chain links TRBV4-1 to TRBJ1-1; D gene uncertain. Germline CDR1 is MGHRA and CDR2 is YSYEKL. The V gene lost 3 bases and the J gene lost 1 base, with 0 bases spanning the gap. The CDR3 totals 11 residues. Written as DNA, the CDR3 is TGCGCCAGCAGCCAGAACACTGAAGCTTTCTTT. Translated, it gives CASSQNTEAFF.

The rearrangement uses TRBV30 and TRBJ2-7; no definite D call. Trimming took off 0 bases at V and 2 bases at J, with 11 bases between the two ends. CDR1 is GTSNPN, CDR2 SVGIG, per germline (reference sequence). This CDR3 is 14 amino acids long. CDR3 nucleotides: TGTGCCTGGAGTGTACACAGCGATACCTACGAGCAGTACTTC. Protein product: CAWSVHSDTYEQYF.

The chain is built from TRBV30 and TRBJ2-7; TRBD2 matches 8 bases. V lost 3 bases, J lost 5 bases, and 12 bases stayed unmatched. Germline V gene sequence: CDR1 GTSNPN, CDR2 SVGIG (reference sequence). This CDR3 has 15 residues. The CDR3 protein is CAWSQTGGPFHEQYF. CDR3 in DNA: TGTGCCTGGAGCCAAACGGGAGGGCCCTTCCACGAGCAGTACTTC.

The chain recombines TRBV28 with TRBJ1-4; no reliable D call. Germline CDR1 is MDHEN and CDR2 is SYDVKM. V gave up 1 base and J gave up 0 bases, with 9 bases separating them. The CDR3 extends over 16 amino acids. CDR3 nucleotides: TGTGCCAGCAGTTTATTAGGCGGAGCAACTAATGAAAAACTGTTTTTT. This codes for CASSLLGGATNEKLFF.

The rearrangement joins TRBV4-1 to TRBJ2-5, with 9 bases that match TRBD2. Trimming at V came to 4 bases and at J to 5 bases, leaving 8 bases not matched to a gene. The germline gives CDR1 MGHRA, CDR2 YSYEKL. The CDR3 covers 15 residues. CDR3 residues: CASSLRLAEVETQYF. CDR3 bases: TGCGCCAGCAGCCTCCGACTAGCGGAGGTGGAGACCCAGTACTTC.

As concerns this clone: This sample includes further DNA sequences coding for the same CDR3. V and J are TRBV5-1 and TRBJ2-3; a weak D match, TRBD2 (6 bases). The V end lost 5 bases, the J end lost 3 bases, and 7 bases lay between the germline ends. The CDR3 contains 12 residues. Germline V lookup: CDR1 SGHRS, CDR2 YFSETQ. The CDR3 region has the DNA TGCGCCAGCAGGGCGGGAACAGATACGCAGTATTTT. Amino acids: CASRAGTDTQYF.

This chain uses TRBV28 with TRBJ2-6; 8 bases are shared with TRBD1. The CDR3 extends over 17 amino acids. Trimming removed 10 bases from V and 4 bases from J; junction bases left unmatched: 15. Germline lookup yields CDR1 MDHEN and CDR2 SYDVKM. The chain's CDR3 is CATTGTGSLGGANVLTF. In nucleotides, the CDR3 is TGTGCCACCACGGGGACAGGTAGTTTGGGAGGGGCCAACGTCCTGACTTTC.

This rearrangement joins TRBV27 to TRBJ2-7; D is ambiguous. V was shortened by 5 bases and J by 3 bases, with 11 bases between the two germline ends. The CDR3 consists of 13 residues. Germline CDR1 reads MNHEY; CDR2 reads SMNVEV (reference sequence). The CDR3 nucleotides read TGTGCCAGCAGTCCCGGACGGTTCTACGAGCAGTACTTC. Translation gives CASSPGRFYEQYF.

The chain has TRBV6-5 and TRBJ2-1; possibly TRBD1 for D (6 bases). There are 13 residues in the CDR3. With 6 bases removed from V and 3 bases from J, the gap between germline ends came to 9 bases. The germline V gene encodes CDR1 MNHEY and CDR2 SVGAGI. The CDR3 DNA is TGTGCCAGCAGAACAGGGAACTACAATGAGCAGTTCTTC. This sequence encodes CASRTGNYNEQFF.

This clone was seen just once. The CDR3 here is CASSPSGSGAYEQYF. The CDR3 nucleotides are TGTGCCAGCAGTCCGAGCGGGAGTGGCGCCTACGAGCAGTACTTC. The V and J genes are TRBV6-5 and TRBJ2-7, with 8 bases fitting TRBD2. V lost 5 bases to trimming and J lost 2 bases; unmatched junction nucleotides: 8. Germline CDR1 is MNHEY and CDR2 is SVGAGI. The CDR3 runs 15 residues.

The chain employs TRBV9 and TRBJ2-7, with TRBD1 matching over 9 bases. The V and J ends lost 3 bases and 3 bases, in that order; junction bases with no gene match: 10. CDR1 and CDR2 from the germline V gene are SGDLS and YYNGEE. The CDR3 covers 16 residues. For the CDR3, the DNA is TGTGCCAGCAGCGCACAGTCCGGGACAGGGATCTACGAGCAGTACTTC. Protein product: CASSAQSGTGIYEQYF.

The rearrangement joins TRBV6-5 to TRBJ1-2; weak D call: TRBD1 (6 bases). The V gene lost 0 bases and the J gene lost 9 bases, with 11 bases spanning the gap. There are 13 residues in the CDR3. Germline CDR1 is MNHEY and CDR2 is SVGAGI. CDR3 bases: TGTGCCAGCAGTTACTCGGAGGGGGAACGCTACACCTTC. It translates to CASSYSEGERYTF.

The CDR3 sequence: CASRGGREVILLGNQPQHF. Written as DNA, the CDR3 is TGTGCCAGCAGGGGGGGCAGGGAGGTGATATTGCTTGGCAATCAGCCCCAGCATTTT. The genes are TRBV27 and TRBJ1-5; possibly TRBD1 for D (6 bases). This CDR3 comprises 19 residues. Germline V gene lookup returns CDR1 MNHEY and CDR2 SMNVEV (reference sequence). V was shortened by 6 bases and J by 2 bases, with 26 bases between the two germline ends.

This chain's CDR3 is CASSSDTRYTYTGELFF. CDR3 in DNA: TGTGCCAGCAGCTCCGATACCCGCTACACCTACACCGGGGAGCTGTTTTTT. This chain connects TRBV7-9 to TRBJ2-2; no reliable D call. Trimming removed 4 bases from V and 3 bases from J, with 18 bases in between. CDR1 is SEHNR, CDR2 FQNEAQ, per germline (reference sequence). The CDR3 extends over 17 amino acids.

The chain links TRBV28 to TRBJ1-5; 12 positions agree with TRBD1. The V segment lost 7 bases and the J segment 6 bases; nucleotides outside the gene matches: 13. Germline V CDR1 and CDR2: MDHEN, SYDVKM. The CDR3 has 17 residues. In DNA form, the CDR3 reads TGTGCCAGCAAGTGGGGGGGACAGGGGGCCCTGGTTCAGCCCCAGCATTTT. Its translation: CASKWGGQGALVQPQHF.

V and J are TRBV25-1 and TRBJ2-7; D unclear. Trimming removed 0 bases from V and 4 bases from J, with 13 bases in between. CDR1 and CDR2 from the germline V gene are MGHDK and SYGVNS. The CDR3 totals 15 residues. CDR3 loop: CASSEYNVRSYEQYF. CDR3 in DNA: TGTGCCAGCAGTGAATATAACGTCAGATCTTACGAGCAGTACTTC.

The gene calls are TRBV5-8 and TRBJ1-5; D perhaps matches TRBD1 (5 bases). CDR3 length: 15 residues. The ends were cut back, 1 base at V and 6 bases at J, with 14 bases in the middle. Per the germline V gene, CDR1 is SGHTS and CDR2 is YDEGEE. Here the CDR3 reads CASSLTGFLGQPQHF. Written as DNA, the CDR3 is TGTGCCAGCAGCTTGACAGGTTTCCTAGGTCAGCCCCAGCATTTT.

The V call is TRBV5-4, the J call TRBJ1-2; weak D call: TRBD1 (6 bases). The CDR3 loop spans 12 amino acids. Germline lookup yields CDR1 SGHNT and CDR2 YYREEE (reference sequence). The germline V and J ends were trimmed by 3 bases and 8 bases, with 11 bases remaining between them. CDR3 residues: CASSWGPEGYTF. The CDR3 region has the DNA TGTGCCAGCAGCTGGGGGCCGGAGGGCTACACCTTC.

This chain connects TRBV19 to TRBJ1-1, with D unresolved. The CDR3 length is 14 residues. Per the germline V gene, CDR1 is LNHDA and CDR2 is SQIVND (reference sequence). V lost 2 bases to trimming and J lost 5 bases, with 12 bases between them. The CDR3 DNA reads as TGTGCCAGTAGTATATTCTCCGAGTGGACTGAAGCTTTCTTT. This translates into CASSIFSEWTEAFF.

Of note for this clone: This same CDR3 is encoded by further DNA sequences in the sample. The rearrangement uses TRBV27 and TRBJ1-5; the D gene is possibly TRBD1 (6 bases). This CDR3 has 14 amino acids. The V gene lost 4 bases and the J gene lost 1 base, with 8 bases spanning the gap. The V gene's germline CDR1 is MNHEY and CDR2 SMNVEV (reference sequence). The CDR3 reads CASSYGGSNQPQHF. Here the CDR3 DNA reads TGTGCCAGCAGTTACGGGGGCAGCAATCAGCCCCAGCATTTT.

This chain uses TRBV27 with TRBJ2-7; tentative D call: TRBD2 (6 bases). There are 14 residues in the CDR3. Trimming stripped 5 bases from V and 0 bases from J, with 11 bases between. Per the germline V gene, CDR1 is MNHEY and CDR2 is SMNVEV (reference sequence). CDR3 nucleotide sequence: TGTGCCAGCAGTCTTCGGGAGAGCTCCTACGAGCAGTACTTC. Translating gives CASSLRESSYEQYF.